A selection of T cell receptor beta chains follows, all from one sample in a study of blood T cells in healthy people across ages. TCRdb reprocessed the 5' RACE reads with MiXCR, giving one entry per CDR3 protein. The repertoire holds about 1.7 million distinct CDR3 sequences, with approximately 28% as singletons. The sequencing sample was made of blood. These receptors were taken from a woman in her twenties or thirties in good health. Each CDR3 is given with its conserved first and last residue. The D gene is left open where the match is weak. The listing skips clone size in some rows; elsewhere it reads once, few, many or a size class.

cdr3_aa: CASSQVQDQETQYF
cdr3_nt: TGCGCCAGCAGCCAAGTACAGGACCAAGAGACCCAGTACTTC
clone_size: few
v_call: TRBV4-1
d_call: .
j_call: TRBJ2-5

cdr3_aa: CASSAQNNQPQHF
cdr3_nt: TGTGCCAGCAGTGCACAGAACAATCAGCCCCAGCATTTT
clone_size: .
v_call: TRBV2
d_call: .
j_call: TRBJ1-5

cdr3_aa: CASSEPSMADNEQFF
cdr3_nt: TGTGCCAGCAGTGAACCCTCGATGGCTGACAATGAGCAGTTCTTC
clone_size: .
v_call: TRBV25-1
d_call: .
j_call: TRBJ2-1

cdr3_aa: CASGNRDNQPQHF
cdr3_nt: TGTGCCAGCGGAAACAGGGACAATCAGCCCCAGCATTTT
clone_size: .
v_call: TRBV6-5
d_call: .
j_call: TRBJ1-5

cdr3_aa: CASSLARPEDSPLHF
cdr3_nt: TGTGCCAGCAGTTTAGCGCGACCGGAGGATTCACCCCTCCACTTT
clone_size: few
v_call: TRBV12-3/TRBV12-4
d_call: .
j_call: TRBJ1-6

cdr3_aa: CSARGGTLSYEQYF
cdr3_nt: TGCAGTGCTAGGGGGGGGACGTTGTCCTACGAGCAGTACTTC
clone_size: few
v_call: TRBV20-1
d_call: TRBD2
j_call: TRBJ2-7

cdr3_aa: CASGLVVFMSYEQYF
cdr3_nt: TGTGCTAGTGGTTTGGTAGTCTTTATGAGCTACGAGCAGTACTTC
clone_size: few
v_call: TRBV12-5
d_call: .
j_call: TRBJ2-7

cdr3_aa: CASTRPFSGANVLTF
cdr3_nt: TGTGCCAGCACGCGACCGTTCTCTGGGGCCAACGTCCTGACTTTC
clone_size: few
v_call: TRBV28
d_call: .
j_call: TRBJ2-6

cdr3_aa: CPSSLGGAAAETQYF
cdr3_nt: TGTCCCAGCAGCTTGGGAGGAGCCGCCGCGGAGACCCAGTACTTC
clone_size: few
v_call: TRBV7-9
d_call: .
j_call: TRBJ2-5

cdr3_aa: CASRRGGAVETQYF
cdr3_nt: TGCGCCAGCAGACGAGGAGGAGCGGTGGAGACCCAGTACTTC
clone_size: .
v_call: TRBV5-1
d_call: .
j_call: TRBJ2-5

cdr3_aa: CASSDLLQETQYF
cdr3_nt: TGTGCCAGCAGTGATCTATTACAAGAGACCCAGTACTTC
clone_size: few
v_call: TRBV2
d_call: .
j_call: TRBJ2-5

cdr3_aa: CASSRDRPPYEQYF
cdr3_nt: TGTGCCAGCAGCCGCGACAGACCCCCCTACGAGCAGTACTTC
clone_size: .
v_call: TRBV6-5
d_call: .
j_call: TRBJ2-7

cdr3_aa: CASSLLSSGRPSGNEQFF
cdr3_nt: TGCGCCAGCAGCTTGCTGTCTAGCGGCCGCCCCTCCGGCAATGAGCAGTTCTTC
clone_size: .
v_call: TRBV5-1
d_call: TRBD2
j_call: TRBJ2-1

cdr3_aa: CASSLQRMSTDTQYF
cdr3_nt: TGTGCCAGCAGCTTACAGCGAATGAGCACAGATACGCAGTATTTT
clone_size: .
v_call: TRBV5-4
d_call: .
j_call: TRBJ2-3

cdr3_aa: CAYYTYQGSSTDTQYF
cdr3_nt: TGTGCCTACTACACTTACCAGGGTAGCTCCACAGATACGCAGTATTTT
clone_size: few
v_call: TRBV7-9
d_call: .
j_call: TRBJ2-3